What follows are 2 T cell receptor beta chains derived from one specimen sequenced in a study of T cells in Graves' hyperthyroidism and ophthalmopathy. Amplified regions were TCR beta CDR3 sequences from RNA transcripts. With the HTBI primer set, the TCR CDR3 went through a first round of RT-PCR. MiXCR was run by TCRdb on the multiplex PCR reads, yielding one entry per CDR3 protein. This sample yields over 650,000 distinct CDR3 sequences, of which 16% are seen a single time; roughly 8% belongs to the top ten. The specimen was blood. The source is a man aged 18-30 years with Graves' hyperthyroidism.

In its sample, this clonotype was seen a few times. The chain combines TRBV24-1 with TRBJ1-2; D remains ambiguous. V lost 7 bases and J lost 6, with 8 bases in between. There are 11 residues in the CDR3. The germline CDR1 and CDR2 sequences are KGHDR and SFDVKD. The CDR3 spells CATRGGDGYTF. The CDR3 DNA follows: TGTGCCACCAGGGGAGGCGATGGCTACACCTTC.

V gene TRBV12-3 or TRBV12-4 combines with J gene TRBJ2-1; D is possibly TRBD2 (5 bases). V was shortened by 5 bases and J by 3 bases, with 14 bases between the two germline ends. The CDR3 covers 15 residues. Here the CDR3 DNA reads TGTGCCAGCAGTCACACAGCGGAAAACTACAATGAGCAGTTCTTC. Encoded protein: CASSHTAENYNEQFF.